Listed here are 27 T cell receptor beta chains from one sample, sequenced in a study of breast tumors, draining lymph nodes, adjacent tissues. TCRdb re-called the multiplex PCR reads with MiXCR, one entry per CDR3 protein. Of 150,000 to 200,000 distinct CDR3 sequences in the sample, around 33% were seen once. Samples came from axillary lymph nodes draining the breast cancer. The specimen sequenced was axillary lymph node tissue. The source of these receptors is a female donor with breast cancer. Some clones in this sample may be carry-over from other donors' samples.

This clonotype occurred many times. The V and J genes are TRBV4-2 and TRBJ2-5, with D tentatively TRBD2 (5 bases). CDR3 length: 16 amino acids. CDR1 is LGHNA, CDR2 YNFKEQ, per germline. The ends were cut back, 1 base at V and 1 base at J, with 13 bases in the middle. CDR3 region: CASSQGTRAVQETQYF. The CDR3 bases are TGTGCCAGCAGCCAAGGTACGAGGGCAGTCCAAGAGACCCAGTACTTC.

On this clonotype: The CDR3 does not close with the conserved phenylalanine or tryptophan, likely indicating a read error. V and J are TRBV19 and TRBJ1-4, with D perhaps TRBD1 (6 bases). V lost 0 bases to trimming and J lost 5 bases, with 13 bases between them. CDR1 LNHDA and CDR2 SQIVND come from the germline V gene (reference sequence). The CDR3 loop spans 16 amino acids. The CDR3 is CASSIDQGSHNEKLFS. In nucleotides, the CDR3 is TGTGCCAGTAGTATAGATCAGGGGAGCCACAATGAAAAACTGTTTTCT.

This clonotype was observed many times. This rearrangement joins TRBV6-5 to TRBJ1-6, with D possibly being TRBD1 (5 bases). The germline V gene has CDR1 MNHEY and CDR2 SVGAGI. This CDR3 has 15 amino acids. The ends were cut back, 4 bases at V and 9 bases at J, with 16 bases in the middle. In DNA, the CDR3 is TGTGCCAGCAGTTCTGAGGGACTTCAGCTTTCACCCCTCCACTTT. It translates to CASSSEGLQLSPLHF.

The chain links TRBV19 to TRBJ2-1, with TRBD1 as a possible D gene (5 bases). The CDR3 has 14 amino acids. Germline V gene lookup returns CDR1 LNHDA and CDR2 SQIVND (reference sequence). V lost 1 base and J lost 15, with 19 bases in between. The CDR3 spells CASSIGKAGWARFF. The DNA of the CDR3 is TGTGCCAGTAGTATAGGAAAGGCAGGGTGGGCCCGGTTCTTC.

The CDR3 here is CASSHRGQGEAFF. The CDR3 nucleotides read TGTGCCAGCAGTCACCGGGGACAGGGGGAAGCTTTCTTT. The V call is TRBV6-5, the J call TRBJ2-2; 10 bases are shared with TRBD1. The DNA matches TRBJ1-1 better at its end, which makes the J call doubtful. CDR1 is MNHEY and CDR2 is SVGAGI in the germline V gene. CDR3 length equals 13 residues.

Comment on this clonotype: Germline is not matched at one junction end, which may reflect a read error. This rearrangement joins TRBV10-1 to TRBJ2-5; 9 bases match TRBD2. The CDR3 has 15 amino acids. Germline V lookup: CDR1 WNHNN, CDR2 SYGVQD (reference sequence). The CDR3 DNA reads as TGCGCCAGCGGTGGGCTAGCGGGGCCCCAAGGGACCCAGTACTTC. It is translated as CASGGLAGPQGTQYF.

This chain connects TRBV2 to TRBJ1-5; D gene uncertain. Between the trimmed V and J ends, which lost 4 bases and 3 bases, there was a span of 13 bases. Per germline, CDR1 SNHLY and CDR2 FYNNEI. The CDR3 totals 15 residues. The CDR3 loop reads CASSAGGGPNQPQHF. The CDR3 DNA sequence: TGTGCCAGCAGTGCCGGCGGCGGGCCCAATCAGCCCCAGCATTTT.

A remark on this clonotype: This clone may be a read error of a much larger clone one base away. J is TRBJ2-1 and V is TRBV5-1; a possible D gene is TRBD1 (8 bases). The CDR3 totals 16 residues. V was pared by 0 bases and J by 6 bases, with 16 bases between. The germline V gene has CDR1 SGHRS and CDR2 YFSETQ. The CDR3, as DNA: TGCGCCAGCAGCTTGGCCAAACAGGGGGAGGGCAATGAGCAGTTCTTC. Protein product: CASSLAKQGEGNEQFF.

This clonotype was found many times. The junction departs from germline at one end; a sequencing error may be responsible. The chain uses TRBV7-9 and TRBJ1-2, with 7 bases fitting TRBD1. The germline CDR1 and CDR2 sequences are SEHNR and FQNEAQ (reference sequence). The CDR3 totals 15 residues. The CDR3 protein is CASSFTGTESYGYPF. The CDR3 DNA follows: TGTGCCAGCAGCTTTACCGGGACAGAATCCTATGGCTACCCCTTC. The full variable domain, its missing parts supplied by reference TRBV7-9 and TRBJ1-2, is DTGVSQNPRHKITKRGQNVTFRCDPISEHNRLYWYRQTLGQGPEFLTYFQNEAQLEKSRLLSDRFSAERPKGSFSTLEIQRTEQGDSAMYLCASSFTGTESYGYPFGSGTRLTVV.

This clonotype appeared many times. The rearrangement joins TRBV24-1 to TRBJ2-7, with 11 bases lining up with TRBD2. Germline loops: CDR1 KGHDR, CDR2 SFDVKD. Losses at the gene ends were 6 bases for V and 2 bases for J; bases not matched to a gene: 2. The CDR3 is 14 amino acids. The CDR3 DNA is TGTGCCACCAGTTCTAGCGGGGGGCCCTACGAGCAGTACTTC. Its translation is CATSSSGGPYEQYF.

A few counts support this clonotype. The CDR3 is CASSPYGGNTEAFF. The CDR3 DNA sequence: TGTGCCAGCAGCCCCTATGGGGGGAACACTGAAGCTTTCTTT. The V call is TRBV16, the J call TRBJ1-1; D is perhaps TRBD1 (5 bases). This CDR3 is 14 amino acids long. Looked up from germline, CDR1 is KGHSY and CDR2 is FQNENV. V lost 4 bases and J lost 1, with 10 bases in between.

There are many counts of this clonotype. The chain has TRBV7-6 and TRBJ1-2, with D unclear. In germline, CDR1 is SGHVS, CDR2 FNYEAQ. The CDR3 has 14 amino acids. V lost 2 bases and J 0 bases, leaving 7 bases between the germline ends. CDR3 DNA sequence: TGTGCCAGCAGCTTATATGGAGCTAACTATGGCTACACCTTC. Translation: CASSLYGANYGYTF.

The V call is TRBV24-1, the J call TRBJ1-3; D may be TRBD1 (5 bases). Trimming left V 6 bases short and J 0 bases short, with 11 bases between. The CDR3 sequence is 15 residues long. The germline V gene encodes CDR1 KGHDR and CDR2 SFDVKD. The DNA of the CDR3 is TGTGCCACCAGTAAGGGGCTGTGCTCTGGAAACACCATATATTTT. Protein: CATSKGLCSGNTIYF.

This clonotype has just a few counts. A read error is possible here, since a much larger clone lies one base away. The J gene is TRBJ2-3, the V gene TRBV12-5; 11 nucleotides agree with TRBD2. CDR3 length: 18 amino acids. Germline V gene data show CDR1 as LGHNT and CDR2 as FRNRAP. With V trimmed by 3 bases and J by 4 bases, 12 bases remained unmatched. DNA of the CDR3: TGTGCTAGTGGTTTCGCCCCAGGGGGTAGCGGGAGGGCAGATACGCAGTATTTT. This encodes CASGFAPGGSGRADTQYF.

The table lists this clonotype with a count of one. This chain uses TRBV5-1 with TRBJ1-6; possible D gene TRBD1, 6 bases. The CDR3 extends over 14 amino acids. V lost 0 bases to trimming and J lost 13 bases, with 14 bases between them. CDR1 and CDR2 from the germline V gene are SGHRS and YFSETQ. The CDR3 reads CASSLGQGRSPLHF. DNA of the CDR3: TGCGCCAGCAGCTTGGGTCAGGGGCGGTCCCCCCTCCACTTT.

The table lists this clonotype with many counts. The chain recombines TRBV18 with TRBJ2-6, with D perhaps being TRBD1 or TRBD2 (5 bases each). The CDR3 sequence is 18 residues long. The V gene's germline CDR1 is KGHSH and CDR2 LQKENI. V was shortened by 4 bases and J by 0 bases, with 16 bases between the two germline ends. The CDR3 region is CASSRFGGTSSGANVLTF. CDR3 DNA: TGTGCCAGCTCACGCTTTGGTGGGACGAGCTCTGGGGCCAACGTCCTGACTTTC.

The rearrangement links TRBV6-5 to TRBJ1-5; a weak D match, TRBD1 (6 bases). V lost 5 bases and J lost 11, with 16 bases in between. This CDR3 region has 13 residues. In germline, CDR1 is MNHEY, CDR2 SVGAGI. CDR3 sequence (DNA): TGTGCCAGCAGTGCCTGGGGGCAAGAGACCCAGCATTTT. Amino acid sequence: CASSAWGQETQHF.

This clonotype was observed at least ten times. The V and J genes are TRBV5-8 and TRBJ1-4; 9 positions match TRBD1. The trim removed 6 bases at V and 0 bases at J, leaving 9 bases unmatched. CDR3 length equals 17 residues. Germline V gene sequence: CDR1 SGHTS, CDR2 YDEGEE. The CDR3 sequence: CASTLGQGSTTNEKLFF. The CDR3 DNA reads TGTGCCAGCACCCTTGGACAGGGGAGCACAACTAATGAAAAACTGTTTTTT.

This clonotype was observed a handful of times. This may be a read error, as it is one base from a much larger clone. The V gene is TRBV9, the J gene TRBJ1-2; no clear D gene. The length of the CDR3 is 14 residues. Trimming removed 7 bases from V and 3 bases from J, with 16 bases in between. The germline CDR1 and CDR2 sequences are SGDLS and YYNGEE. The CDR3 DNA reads TGTGCCAGCTGGGGTGGGCTTGGAGACTATGGCTACACCTTC. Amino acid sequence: CASWGGLGDYGYTF.

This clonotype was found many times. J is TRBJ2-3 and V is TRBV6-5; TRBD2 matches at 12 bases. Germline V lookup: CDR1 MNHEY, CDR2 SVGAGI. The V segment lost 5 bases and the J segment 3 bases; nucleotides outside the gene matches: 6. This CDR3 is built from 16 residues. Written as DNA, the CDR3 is TGTGCCAGCAGTCGACTAGCGGGGGCCGCAACAGATACGCAGTATTTT. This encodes CASSRLAGAATDTQYF.

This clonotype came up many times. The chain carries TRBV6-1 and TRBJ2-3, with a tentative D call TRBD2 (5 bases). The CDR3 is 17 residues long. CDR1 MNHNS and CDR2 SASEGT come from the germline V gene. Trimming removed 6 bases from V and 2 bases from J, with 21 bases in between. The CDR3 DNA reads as TGTGCCAGCAGCGGTAATAAGACTATCCGCCCCACAGATACGCAGTATTTT. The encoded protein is CASSGNKTIRPTDTQYF.

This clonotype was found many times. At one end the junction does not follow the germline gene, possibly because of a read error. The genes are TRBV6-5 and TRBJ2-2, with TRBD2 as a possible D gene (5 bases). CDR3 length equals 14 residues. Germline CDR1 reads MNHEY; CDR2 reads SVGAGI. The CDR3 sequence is CASSHSSGTGELFF. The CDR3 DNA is TGTGCCAGCAGTCACTCTTCGGGAACCGGGGAGCTGTTTTTT.

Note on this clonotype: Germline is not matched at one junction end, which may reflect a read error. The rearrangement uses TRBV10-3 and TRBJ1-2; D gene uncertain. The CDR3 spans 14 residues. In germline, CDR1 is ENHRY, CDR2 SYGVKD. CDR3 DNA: TGTGCCATCAGTATGACTGGGGAAAACTGTGGCTACACCTTC. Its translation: CAISMTGENCGYTF.

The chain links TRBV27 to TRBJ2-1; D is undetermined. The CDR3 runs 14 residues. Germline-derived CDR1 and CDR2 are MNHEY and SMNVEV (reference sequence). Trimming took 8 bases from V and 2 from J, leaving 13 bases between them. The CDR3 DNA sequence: TGTGCCAGCGGCCAGACATTCACCTACAATGAGCAGTTCTTC. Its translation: CASGQTFTYNEQFF.

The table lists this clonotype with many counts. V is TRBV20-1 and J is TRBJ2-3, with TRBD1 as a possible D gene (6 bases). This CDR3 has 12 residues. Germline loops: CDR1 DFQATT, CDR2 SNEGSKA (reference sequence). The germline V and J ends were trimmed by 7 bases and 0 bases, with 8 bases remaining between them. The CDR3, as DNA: TGCAGTGAGGGGACAAGCACAGATACGCAGTATTTT. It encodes CSEGTSTDTQYF.

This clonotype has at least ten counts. Here the CDR3 reads CAWSWIGNPNSPLHF. CDR3 nucleotide sequence: TGTGCCTGGAGTTGGATAGGGAACCCCAATTCACCCCTCCACTTT. The genes are TRBV30 and TRBJ1-6, with D unclear. CDR1 is GTSNPN and CDR2 is SVGIG in the germline V gene (reference sequence). CDR3 length: 15 amino acids. V was clipped by 2 bases and J by 7 bases, with 15 bases between them.

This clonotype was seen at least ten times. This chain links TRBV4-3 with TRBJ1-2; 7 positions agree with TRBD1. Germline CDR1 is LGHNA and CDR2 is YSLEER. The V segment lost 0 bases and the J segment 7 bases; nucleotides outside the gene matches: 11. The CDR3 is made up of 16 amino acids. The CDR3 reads CASSQDLTGLDVGYTF. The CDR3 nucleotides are TGCGCCAGCAGCCAAGATTTGACAGGGCTTGACGTTGGCTACACCTTC.